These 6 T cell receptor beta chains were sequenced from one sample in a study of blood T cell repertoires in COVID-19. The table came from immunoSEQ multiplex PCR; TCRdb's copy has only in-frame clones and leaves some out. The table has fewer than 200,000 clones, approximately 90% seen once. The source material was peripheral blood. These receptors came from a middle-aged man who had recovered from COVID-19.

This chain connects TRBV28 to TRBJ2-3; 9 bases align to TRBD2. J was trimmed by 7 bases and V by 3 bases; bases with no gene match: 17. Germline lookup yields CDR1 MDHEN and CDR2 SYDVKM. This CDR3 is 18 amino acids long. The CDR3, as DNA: TGTGCCAGCAGTTTCCCGGCTAGCGGGGCTAACACATACCATACGCAGTATTTT. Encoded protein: CASSFPASGANTYHTQYF.

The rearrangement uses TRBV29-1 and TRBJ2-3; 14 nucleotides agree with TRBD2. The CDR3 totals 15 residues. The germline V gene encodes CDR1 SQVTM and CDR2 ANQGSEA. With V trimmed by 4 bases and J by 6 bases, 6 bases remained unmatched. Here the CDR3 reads CSVAGLAGVSDTQYF. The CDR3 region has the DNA TGCAGCGTTGCGGGACTAGCGGGAGTTTCGGATACGCAGTATTTT.

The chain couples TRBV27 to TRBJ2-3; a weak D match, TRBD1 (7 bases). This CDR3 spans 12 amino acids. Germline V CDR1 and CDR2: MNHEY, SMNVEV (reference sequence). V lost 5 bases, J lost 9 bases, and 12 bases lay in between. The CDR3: CASSPRGETQYF. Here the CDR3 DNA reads TGTGCCAGCAGTCCCAGGGGGGAGACGCAGTATTTT.

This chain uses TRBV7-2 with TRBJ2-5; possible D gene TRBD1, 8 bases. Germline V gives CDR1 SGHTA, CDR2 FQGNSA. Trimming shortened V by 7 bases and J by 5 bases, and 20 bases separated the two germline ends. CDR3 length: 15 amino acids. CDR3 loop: CASNMFGQGGETQYF. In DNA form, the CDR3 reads TGTGCCAGCAACATGTTCGGACAGGGAGGGGAGACCCAGTACTTC.

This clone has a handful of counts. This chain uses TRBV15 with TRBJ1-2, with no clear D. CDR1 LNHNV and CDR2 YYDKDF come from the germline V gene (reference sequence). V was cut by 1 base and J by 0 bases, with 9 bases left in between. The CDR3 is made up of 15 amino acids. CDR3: CATSRGDMPNYGYTF. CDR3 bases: TGTGCCACCAGCAGAGGCGACATGCCTAACTATGGCTACACCTTC.

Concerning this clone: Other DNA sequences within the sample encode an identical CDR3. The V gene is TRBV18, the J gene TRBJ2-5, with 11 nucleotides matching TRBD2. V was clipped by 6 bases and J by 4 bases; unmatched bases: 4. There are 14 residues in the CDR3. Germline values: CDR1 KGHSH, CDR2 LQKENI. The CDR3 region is CASSLAGGGETQYF. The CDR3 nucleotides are TGTGCCAGCTCCCTAGCGGGAGGAGGAGAGACCCAGTACTTC.